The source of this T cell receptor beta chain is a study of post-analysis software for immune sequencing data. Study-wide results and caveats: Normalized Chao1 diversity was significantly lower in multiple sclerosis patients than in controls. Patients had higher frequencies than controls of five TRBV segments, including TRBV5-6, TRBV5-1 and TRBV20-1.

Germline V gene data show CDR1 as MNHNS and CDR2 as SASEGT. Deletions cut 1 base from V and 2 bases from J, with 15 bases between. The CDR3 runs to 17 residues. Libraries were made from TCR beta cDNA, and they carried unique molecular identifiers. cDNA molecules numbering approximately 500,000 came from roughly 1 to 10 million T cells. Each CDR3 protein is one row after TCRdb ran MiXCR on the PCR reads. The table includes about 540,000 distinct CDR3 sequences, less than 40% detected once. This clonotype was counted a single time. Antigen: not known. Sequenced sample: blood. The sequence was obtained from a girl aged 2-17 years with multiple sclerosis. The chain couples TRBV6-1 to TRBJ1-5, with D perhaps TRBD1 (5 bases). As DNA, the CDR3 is TGTGCCAGCAGTGAAGAATTCGGGGCCTATGGCAATCAGCCCCAGCATTTT. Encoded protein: CASSEEFGAYGNQPQHF.